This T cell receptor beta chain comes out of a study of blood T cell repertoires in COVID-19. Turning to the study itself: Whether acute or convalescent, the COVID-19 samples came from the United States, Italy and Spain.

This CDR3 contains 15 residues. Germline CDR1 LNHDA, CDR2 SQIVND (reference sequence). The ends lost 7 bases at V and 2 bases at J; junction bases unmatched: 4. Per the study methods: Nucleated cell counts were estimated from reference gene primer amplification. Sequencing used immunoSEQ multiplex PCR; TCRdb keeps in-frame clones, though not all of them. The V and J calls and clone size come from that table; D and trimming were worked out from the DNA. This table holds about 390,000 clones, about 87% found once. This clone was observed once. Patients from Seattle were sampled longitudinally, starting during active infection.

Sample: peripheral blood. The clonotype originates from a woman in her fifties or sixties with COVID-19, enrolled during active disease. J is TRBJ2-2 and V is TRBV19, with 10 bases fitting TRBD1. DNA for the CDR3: TGTGCCAGTAAAAGACAGGGGGCAAACACCGGGGAGCTGTTTTTT. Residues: CASKRQGANTGELFF. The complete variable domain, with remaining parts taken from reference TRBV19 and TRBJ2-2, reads DGGITQSPKYLFRKEGQNVTLSCEQNLNHDAMYWYRQDPGQGLRLIYYSQIVNDFQKGDIAEGYSVSREKKESFPLTVTSAQKNPTAFYLCASKRQGANTGELFFGEGSRLTVL.